This is a list of T cell receptor beta chains from one sample in a study of T-cell reconstitution after alpha-beta-depleted transplantation in children. One entry per CDR3 protein results from TCRdb running MiXCR on the PCR reads. The table has about 610,000 distinct CDR3 sequences, 10% seen once; the top ten hold less than 5%. This specimen was PBMCs from the stem cell graft donor, taken from the stem cell graft. All receptors come from a human donor who donated a stem cell graft to a child with acute myeloid leukemia. CDR3s include the opening cysteine and the closing phenylalanine or tryptophan. A D gene is named only where the DNA matches it firmly. Clone size is stated in some rows and not others, as once, few, many or a class when expanded.

-	TRBV28	-	TRBJ2-7	CASAVSGSGEQYF	TGTGCCAGCGCTGTTTCAGGGTCGGGGGAGCAGTACTTC
many	TRBV6-5	TRBD1	TRBJ2-1	CASSSPGQGRDEQFF	TGTGCCAGCAGTTCCCCGGGACAGGGGAGGGATGAGCAGTTCTTC
few	TRBV7-8	TRBD2	TRBJ2-1	CASSGRGWEGTYNEQFF	TGTGCCAGCAGCGGGAGGGGTTGGGAGGGGACCTACAATGAGCAGTTCTTC
-	TRBV7-7	TRBD2	TRBJ2-5	CASSLGTSGTQETQYF	TGTGCTAGCAGCTTAGGGACTAGCGGGACACAAGAGACCCAGTACTTC
many	TRBV6-6	-	TRBJ2-6	CASSYVGANVLTF	TGTGCCAGCAGTTACGTTGGGGCCAACGTCCTGACTTTC
few	TRBV7-2	-	TRBJ1-6	CASSFKGNSPLHF	TGTGCCAGCAGCTTTAAGGGTAATTCACCCCTCCACTTT
few	TRBV20-1	-	TRBJ1-2	CSPFGSEGHGYTF	TGCAGTCCCTTTGGTTCTGAGGGGCATGGCTACACCTTC
-	TRBV20-1	TRBD1	TRBJ2-7	CSATGGLALYEQYF	TGCAGTGCTACAGGGGGCTTGGCCCTCTACGAGCAGTACTTC
-	TRBV12-3/TRBV12-4	-	TRBJ1-6	CASSVLRGSPLHF	TGTGCCAGCAGCGTCTTGCGAGGTTCACCCCTCCACTTT
-	TRBV15	-	TRBJ2-2	CATSRDGAGELFF	TGTGCCACCAGCAGAGATGGGGCCGGGGAGCTGTTTTTT
many	TRBV30	TRBD2	TRBJ2-1	CAWVKGGSTEQFF	TGTGCCTGGGTGAAGGGCGGGAGTACTGAGCAGTTCTTC
many	TRBV7-2	-	TRBJ2-7	CASSLGFQGEQYF	TGTGCCAGCAGCTTAGGGTTTCAAGGCGAGCAGTACTTC
few	TRBV6-2/TRBV6-3	TRBD1	TRBJ2-7	CATPGQDFYEQYF	TGTGCCACCCCAGGACAGGATTTTTACGAGCAGTACTTC
-	TRBV29-1	TRBD2	TRBJ2-1	CSVELTGTRNNEQFF	TGCAGCGTGGAACTTACCGGGACTAGGAACAATGAGCAGTTCTTC
-	TRBV9	-	TRBJ1-5	CATSQGSGNQPLHF	TGTGCCACCTCACAGGGATCGGGCAATCAGCCCCTGCATTTT
-	TRBV20-1	-	TRBJ1-2	CSARAHAPTVANYGYTF	TGCAGTGCTAGAGCCCACGCCCCGACAGTAGCTAACTATGGCTACACCTTC
many	TRBV12-3/TRBV12-4	-	TRBJ2-3	CASSPLPRDTQYF	TGTGCCAGCAGCCCATTACCTAGGGATACGCAGTATTTT
many	TRBV27	-	TRBJ2-3	CASMPDTDTQYF	TGTGCCAGCATGCCAGACACAGATACGCAGTATTTT
-	TRBV7-2	-	TRBJ2-2	CASSLAPGAGTGELFF	TGTGCCAGCAGCTTAGCCCCGGGAGCGGGCACCGGGGAGCTGTTTTTT
few	TRBV20-1	TRBD2	TRBJ2-1	CSARDILAGVNEQFF	TGCAGTGCTAGAGATATACTAGCGGGAGTCAATGAGCAGTTCTTC
few	TRBV6-1	TRBD2	TRBJ2-1	CASSRVTSGRMDNEQFF	TGTGCCAGTAGTCGGGTGACTAGCGGGAGGATGGACAATGAGCAGTTCTTC
few	TRBV5-1	-	TRBJ2-5	CASSLGGGGPAGETQYF	TGCGCCAGCAGCTTGGGGGGCGGCGGTCCAGCGGGAGAGACCCAGTACTTC
-	TRBV9	-	TRBJ1-2	CASSVAFGDGYTF	TGTGCCAGCAGTGTAGCCTTCGGGGATGGCTACACCTTC
-	TRBV24-1	TRBD2	TRBJ2-1	CATSDPGTSGRAGSYNEQFF	TGTGCCACCAGTGATCCTGGGACTAGCGGGAGGGCCGGCTCCTACAATGAGCAGTTCTTC
-	TRBV20-1	-	TRBJ2-4	CSARDHLLAKNIQYF	TGCAGTGCTAGAGATCATTTGCTGGCCAAAAACATTCAGTACTTC
many	TRBV9	-	TRBJ2-3	CASSTPSRDTQYF	TGTGCCAGCAGCACCCCGAGCAGGGATACGCAGTATTTT
many	TRBV27	TRBD2	TRBJ2-1	CASSSLARYNEQFF	TGTGCCAGCAGTTCACTAGCGAGGTACAATGAGCAGTTCTTC
many	TRBV20-1	-	TRBJ2-5	CSARQGTNQETQYF	TGCAGTGCTAGGCAGGGTACCAACCAAGAGACCCAGTACTTC
many	TRBV20-1	TRBD1	TRBJ2-3	CSALHRGRTDTQYF	TGCAGTGCTCTGCACAGGGGTAGGACAGATACGCAGTATTTT
-	TRBV29-1	-	TRBJ2-6	CSVGMLSGANVLTF	TGCAGCGTTGGCATGCTATCTGGGGCCAACGTCCTGACTTTC
many	TRBV7-2	-	TRBJ2-2	CASSLDGRRNTGELFF	TGTGCCAGCAGCTTAGATGGCAGGAGGAACACCGGGGAGCTGTTTTTT
few	TRBV20-1	-	TRBJ1-1	CSAPVLTSNTEAFF	TGCAGTGCGCCGGTGCTTACTAGTAACACTGAAGCTTTCTTT
-	TRBV15	TRBD2	TRBJ2-7	CATSSGGETSDF	TGTGCCACCTCTTCCGGGGGGGAGACCTCGGACTTC
few	TRBV12-3/TRBV12-4	-	TRBJ1-1	CASSLDGAGEAFF	TGTGCCAGCAGCCTTGACGGGGCTGGTGAAGCTTTCTTT
-	TRBV10-3	-	TRBJ2-7	CAIGEGYEQYF	TGTGCCATCGGGGAAGGCTACGAGCAGTACTTC
-	TRBV6-2/TRBV6-3	-	TRBJ1-1	CASTNSNTEAFF	TGTGCCAGCACGAACAGCAACACTGAAGCTTTCTTT
few	TRBV20-1	-	TRBJ2-1	CSARRIGGEQFF	TGCAGTGCTAGAAGGATAGGTGGTGAGCAGTTCTTC
many	TRBV20-1	-	TRBJ2-1	CSAPLETNYNEQFF	TGCAGTGCTCCGCTAGAAACTAACTACAATGAGCAGTTCTTC
many	TRBV5-1	TRBD2	TRBJ2-2	CASRAAGGPGELFF	TGCGCCAGCAGGGCGGCGGGAGGACCCGGGGAGCTGTTTTTT
many	TRBV7-3	-	TRBJ2-7	CASSLGTARDEQYF	TGTGCCAGCAGCCTCGGGACGGCAAGGGACGAGCAGTACTTC
many	TRBV20-1	-	TRBJ1-4	CSAGAGEEKLFF	TGCAGTGCCGGCGCGGGGGAGGAAAAACTGTTTTTT
few	TRBV20-1	TRBD2	TRBJ2-7	CSARGSGRAPYEQYF	TGCAGTGCTAGAGGTAGCGGGAGGGCGCCCTACGAGCAGTACTTC
few	TRBV12-3/TRBV12-4	-	TRBJ2-1	CASSALHSYNEQFF	TGTGCCAGCAGCGCTCTCCATTCCTACAATGAGCAGTTCTTC